What follows are 22 T cell receptor beta chains derived from one specimen sequenced in a study of OX40 agonist ivuxolimab in advanced cancers. Profiled with immunoSEQ multiplex PCR; TCRdb holds only in-frame clones, not every one. The data contain about 85,000 clones, about 86% of them seen just once; the ten biggest clones take up approximately 2%. The sequencing here drew on CD4+ or CD8+ T cells sorted from blood, taken in a trial of the OX40 agonist ivuxolimab. The receptors here all came from an adult with an advanced solid tumor such as melanoma, head and neck, liver or kidney cancer.

The J gene is TRBJ2-5, the V gene TRBV19; possible D gene TRBD1, 5 bases. Trimming removed 3 bases from V and 0 bases from J, with 8 bases in between. CDR3 size: 14 residues. In germline, CDR1 is LNHDA, CDR2 SQIVND (reference sequence). CDR3: CASSISRDQETQYF. For the CDR3, the DNA is TGTGCCAGTAGTATCAGCAGGGACCAAGAGACCCAGTACTTC. Looking up the rest from reference TRBV19 and TRBJ2-5 gives the full variable domain: DGGITQSPKYLFRKEGQNVTLSCEQNLNHDAMYWYRQDPGQGLRLIYYSQIVNDFQKGDIAEGYSVSREKKESFPLTVTSAQKNPTAFYLCASSISRDQETQYFGPGTRLLVL.

CDR3 bases: TGCAGCGTGAGCGCAGGGAGTCGCAACACCATATATTTT. Translating it yields CSVSAGSRNTIYF. The genes are TRBV29-1 and TRBJ1-3; perhaps TRBD1 as D (5 bases). CDR1 is SQVTM and CDR2 is ANQGSEA in the germline V gene. CDR3 length: 13 residues. Between the trimmed V and J ends, which lost 6 bases and 7 bases, there was a span of 16 bases.

CDR3 nucleotide sequence: TGTGCCAGCGCCGATGGGGGGCTGTACTATGGCTACACCTTC. The encoded protein is CASADGGLYYGYTF. V usage is TRBV28 and J usage is TRBJ1-2; TRBD1 is a possible D gene (6 bases). The germline V gene encodes CDR1 MDHEN and CDR2 SYDVKM. V lost 8 bases to trimming and J lost 3 bases, with 16 bases between them. The CDR3 is made up of 14 amino acids.

The chain uses TRBV21-1 and TRBJ2-5; no check of the table's D call, TRBD2, against the DNA was made. The J call may be mistaken, given a closer DNA end match to TRBJ2-7. TRBV21-1 is classified as a pseudogene. This CDR3 has 16 residues. The CDR3 spells CASSARSGGVSYEQYF. The CDR3 DNA reads as TGTGCCAGCAGCGCGCGTAGCGGGGGCGTCTCCTACGAGCAGTACTTC.

The chain recombines TRBV30 with TRBJ1-2; D might be TRBD1 (5 bases). Trimming cost V 1 base and J 5 bases, with 11 bases left between them. The CDR3 is 13 residues long. Germline CDR1 is GTSNPN and CDR2 is SVGIG (reference sequence). Here the CDR3 DNA reads TGTGCCTGGAGTGGAGGGGTTGGGTATGGCTACACCTTC. This encodes CAWSGGVGYGYTF.

V is TRBV10-3 and J is TRBJ2-3; D ambiguous. The V end lost 0 bases, the J end lost 0 bases, and 10 bases lay between the germline ends. Germline V gene data show CDR1 as ENHRY and CDR2 as SYGVKD. The CDR3 is made up of 16 amino acids. CDR3 DNA: TGTGCCATCAGTGAGTCGGAAGCCCCGAGCACAGATACGCAGTATTTT. It yields the protein CAISESEAPSTDTQYF.

Here the CDR3 DNA reads TGTGCCAGCAATTTCGCCGGGACAGGGTCTGGTGAGCAGTTCTTC. Amino acids: CASNFAGTGSGEQFF. The rearrangement joins TRBV2 to TRBJ2-1, with TRBD1 identical over 9 bases. The J segment lost 9 bases and the V segment lost 7 bases, leaving 13 bases of the junction unmatched. The length of the CDR3 is 15 residues. Germline CDR1 and CDR2: SNHLY and FYNNEI. The full variable domain, its missing parts supplied by reference TRBV2 and TRBJ2-1, is EPEVTQTPSHQVTQMGQEVILRCVPISNHLYFYWYRQILGQKVEFLVSFYNNEISEKSEIFDDQFSVERPDGSNFTLKIRSTKLEDSAMYFCASNFAGTGSGEQFFGPGTRLTVL.

The chain uses TRBV6-1 and TRBJ1-3; D gene uncertain. Between the trimmed V and J ends, which lost 8 bases and 0 bases, there was a span of 11 bases. There are 14 residues in the CDR3. Germline values: CDR1 MNHNS, CDR2 SASEGT. The DNA of the CDR3 is TGTGCCAGCGCCATCGACACCTCTGGAAACACCATATATTTT. Translated, it gives CASAIDTSGNTIYF.

A note on this clone: Other DNA sequences in the same sample also yield this CDR3. The J gene is TRBJ2-7, the V gene TRBV9, with D possibly matching TRBD2 (5 bases). V dropped 0 bases and J dropped 2 bases, with 9 bases sitting between them. This CDR3 has 14 residues. The germline V gene has CDR1 SGDLS and CDR2 YYNGEE. CDR3 bases: TGTGCCAGCAGCGTAGGCCGAGGGACCTACGAGCAGTACTTC. It yields the protein CASSVGRGTYEQYF.

This rearrangement joins TRBV6-1 to TRBJ2-3; D gene unclear. This CDR3 contains 14 residues. V lost 2 bases and J 0 bases, leaving 6 bases between the germline ends. The V gene's germline CDR1 is MNHNS and CDR2 SASEGT. The CDR3 DNA sequence: TGTGCCAGCAGTGAATGGCAGAGCACAGATACGCAGTATTTT. It specifies CASSEWQSTDTQYF.

The chain combines TRBV5-6 with TRBJ2-1, with unresolved D. Trimming stripped 4 bases from V and 4 bases from J, with 15 bases between. The CDR3 sequence is 15 residues long. Per the germline V gene, CDR1 is SGHDT and CDR2 is YYEEEE. The chain's CDR3 is CASSPDGTFYNEQFF. The CDR3 DNA reads TGTGCCAGCAGCCCGGACGGCACCTTTTACAATGAGCAGTTCTTC.

The CDR3 nucleotides read TGCGCCAGCACCCTCGGAGGGGGACACGAGCAGTACTTC. Translated, it gives CASTLGGGHEQYF. This sequence joins TRBV5-1 and TRBJ2-7; perhaps D is TRBD1 or TRBD2 (6 bases each). V gave up 6 bases and J gave up 5 bases, with 15 bases separating them. Germline lookup yields CDR1 SGHRS and CDR2 YFSETQ. The CDR3 spans 13 residues.

V and J are TRBV28 and TRBJ1-2, with D perhaps matching TRBD1 (5 bases). V gave up 4 bases and J gave up 8 bases, with 20 bases separating them. CDR3 size: 15 residues. Looked up from germline, CDR1 is MDHEN and CDR2 is SYDVKM. CDR3 nucleotide sequence: TGTGCCAGCAGTTCGCAGGCCCGGGGGGGGAAGGGCTACACCTTC. Protein sequence: CASSSQARGGKGYTF.

This chain uses TRBV5-1 with TRBJ1-6; 8 positions agree with TRBD1. Trimming took 1 base from V and 6 from J; bases not matched to a gene: 6. The CDR3 extends over 16 amino acids. CDR1 and CDR2 from the germline V gene are SGHRS and YFSETQ. The CDR3 region has the DNA TGCGCCAGCAGCTTGACCCGGACAGGGCGTAATTCACCCCTCCACTTT. This encodes CASSLTRTGRNSPLHF.

This clone was detected only a few times. V gene TRBV9 combines with J gene TRBJ2-1; D perhaps matches TRBD1 (5 bases). The V end was cut by 0 bases, the J end by 4 bases, with 5 bases between. The CDR3 covers 13 residues. The germline V gene encodes CDR1 SGDLS and CDR2 YYNGEE. CDR3 protein: CASSVGTYNEQFF. The CDR3 DNA sequence: TGTGCCAGCAGCGTAGGGACATACAATGAGCAGTTCTTC.

CDR3 sequence reads: CASSAERSGANVLTF. For the CDR3, the DNA is TGTGCCAGCAGCGCCGAGAGATCCGGGGCCAACGTCCTGACTTTC. This chain uses TRBV9 with TRBJ2-6; D not resolved. The CDR3 contains 15 residues. Trimming cost V 3 bases and J 4 bases, with 11 bases left between them. Germline values: CDR1 SGDLS, CDR2 YYNGEE.

The chain joins TRBV18 to TRBJ2-7, with 7 bases that match TRBD1. The CDR3 is 13 amino acids. After removal of 3 bases from V and 3 bases from J, the junction contained 2 bases not matched to a gene. Germline lookup yields CDR1 KGHSH and CDR2 LQKENI. CDR3 coding DNA: TGTGCCAGCTCACCGGGACAGCTCTACGAGCAGTACTTC. Its protein product is CASSPGQLYEQYF.

This rearrangement joins TRBV5-4 to TRBJ1-1; D gene ambiguous. The CDR3 loop spans 15 amino acids. Germline V lookup: CDR1 SGHNT, CDR2 YYREEE (reference sequence). Between the trimmed V and J ends, which lost 0 bases and 4 bases, there was a span of 13 bases. The CDR3 region has the DNA TGTGCCAGCAGCTTGGTCCCGGCTTCGGGCACTGAAGCTTTCTTT. This codes for CASSLVPASGTEAFF.

The J gene is TRBJ2-3, the V gene TRBV5-4, with 10 positions matching TRBD2. V trimming: 1 base; J trimming: 7 bases; junction bases outside the gene matches: 3. The CDR3 consists of 14 residues. Germline CDR1 reads SGHNT; CDR2 reads YYREEE (reference sequence). CDR3: CASSLQLAGNTQYF. Here the CDR3 DNA reads TGTGCCAGCAGCTTGCAACTAGCGGGGAATACGCAGTATTTT.

The chain links TRBV18 to TRBJ1-1; perhaps TRBD1 as D (6 bases). This CDR3 region has 14 residues. Trimming removed 0 bases from V and 6 bases from J, with 11 bases in between. In germline, CDR1 is KGHSH, CDR2 LQKENI. The CDR3 bases are TGTGCCAGCTCACCACCGGCAGGGGCATCTGAAGCTTTCTTT. The encoded protein is CASSPPAGASEAFF. Supplemented by reference TRBV18 and TRBJ1-1, the full variable domain reads NAGVMQNPRHLVRRRGQEARLRCSPMKGHSHVYWYRQLPEEGLKFMVYLQKENIIDESGMPKERFSAEFPKEGPSILRIQQVVRGDSAAYFCASSPPAGASEAFFGQGTRLTVV.

V gene TRBV6-5 combines with J gene TRBJ2-3; no firm D call. CDR1 and CDR2 from the germline V gene are MNHEY and SVGAGI. Trimming shortened V by 6 bases and J by 1 base, and 11 bases separated the two germline ends. This CDR3 has 14 residues. In DNA, the CDR3 is TGTGCCAGCAGCGCCCGGACCGGCACAGATACGCAGTATTTT. As protein: CASSARTGTDTQYF.

The chain recombines TRBV6-6 with TRBJ2-7; D may be TRBD2 (6 bases). The germline gives CDR1 MNHNY, CDR2 SVGAGI (reference sequence). V was clipped by 6 bases and J by 2 bases, with 14 bases between them. CDR3 size: 14 residues. The CDR3 reads CASRPPWEAYEQYF. The CDR3 DNA reads TGTGCCAGCAGACCGCCCTGGGAGGCCTACGAGCAGTACTTC.